This T cell receptor beta chain stems from a study of T cell changes during pregnancy in multiple sclerosis. TCRdb's table, derived via immunoSEQ multiplex PCR, lists solely in-frame clones and lacks some. The profile covers tens of thousands of clones, with around nine tenths appearing a single time and approximately 1.5% taken by the ten largest. The ends were cut back, 9 bases at V and 1 base at J, with 18 bases in the middle. Germline V gives CDR1 MNHNS, CDR2 SASEGT. The CDR3 length is 15 residues. This clonotype was sampled from a female donor in good health, enrolled as a control in a pregnancy study. V usage is TRBV6-1 and J usage is TRBJ1-1; maybe TRBD1 (6 bases). This specimen was peripheral blood, taken in the third trimester of pregnancy. The CDR3 is CASERTVTANTEAFF. Here the CDR3 DNA reads TGTGCCAGTGAGAGGACAGTAACCGCGAACACTGAAGCTTTCTTT.